This T cell receptor (beta chain) was identified during a study of T-cell reconstitution after alpha-beta-depleted transplantation in children. This clonotype was seen a handful of times. The library targeted TCRbeta and was prepared with unique molecular identifiers. One entry per CDR3 protein, called by TCRdb with MiXCR from the PCR reads. The sample gives about 540,000 distinct CDR3 sequences, about 17% of which show up once; 3.3% is in the top ten. The V gene's germline CDR1 is SGHRS and CDR2 YFSETQ. The CDR3 extends over 16 amino acids. With 5 bases removed from V and 3 bases from J, the gap between germline ends came to 21 bases.

The chain joins TRBV5-1 to TRBJ2-7; possibly TRBD2 for D (6 bases). This sequence originates from a human donor who donated a stem cell graft to a child with acute lymphoblastic leukemia. Sequencing was performed on PBMCs from the stem cell graft donor, taken from the stem cell graft. In DNA form, the CDR3 reads TGCGCCAGCAGTTGGGGGTGGGGGGAATGGGGCTACGAGCAGTACTTC. It specifies CASSWGWGEWGYEQYF. Full variable domain (missing parts from reference TRBV5-1 and TRBJ2-7): KAGVTQTPRYLIKTRGQQVTLSCSPISGHRSVSWYQQTPGQGLQFLFEYFSETQRNKGNFPGRFSGRQFSNSRSEMNVSTLELGDSALYLCASSWGWGEWGYEQYFGPGTRLTVT.